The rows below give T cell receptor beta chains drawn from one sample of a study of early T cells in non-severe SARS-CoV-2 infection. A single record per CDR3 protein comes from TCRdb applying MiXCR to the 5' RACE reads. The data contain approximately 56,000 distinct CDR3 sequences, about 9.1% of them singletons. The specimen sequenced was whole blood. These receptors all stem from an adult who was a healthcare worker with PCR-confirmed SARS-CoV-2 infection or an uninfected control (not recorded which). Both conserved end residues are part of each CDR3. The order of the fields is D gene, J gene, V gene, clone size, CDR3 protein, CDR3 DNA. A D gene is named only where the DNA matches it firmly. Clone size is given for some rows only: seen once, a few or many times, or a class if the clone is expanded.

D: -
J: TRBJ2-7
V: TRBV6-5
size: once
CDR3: CASSYNPEQYF
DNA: TGTGCCAGCAGTTACAATCCCGAGCAGTACTTC

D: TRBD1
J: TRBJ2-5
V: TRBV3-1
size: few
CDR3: CASRRQGIETQYF
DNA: TGTGCCAGCAGGCGACAGGGGATAGAGACCCAGTACTTC

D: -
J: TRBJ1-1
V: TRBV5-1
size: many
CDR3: CASSKQSTANTEAFF
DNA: TGCGCCAGCAGCAAGCAGTCGACAGCTAACACTGAAGCTTTCTTT

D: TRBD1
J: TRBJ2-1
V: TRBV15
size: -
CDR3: CATSRHAGQGNEQFF
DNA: TGTGCCACCAGCAGACATGCGGGACAGGGGAATGAGCAGTTCTTC

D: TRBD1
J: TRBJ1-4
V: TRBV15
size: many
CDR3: CATSRLTGTGGEKLFF
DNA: TGTGCCACCAGCAGACTAACCGGGACAGGGGGTGAAAAACTGTTTTTT

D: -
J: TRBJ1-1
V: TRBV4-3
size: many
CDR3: CASSQISFRGMNTEAFF
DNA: TGCGCCAGCAGCCAAATTTCGTTTCGCGGCATGAACACTGAAGCTTTCTTT

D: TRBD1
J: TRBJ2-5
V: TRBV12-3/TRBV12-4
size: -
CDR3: CASRRSGGRETQYF
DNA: TGTGCCAGCAGGAGGTCAGGGGGCAGAGAGACCCAGTACTTC

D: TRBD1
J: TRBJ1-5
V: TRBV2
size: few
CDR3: CASSGDSEWPQHF
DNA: TGTGCCAGCAGTGGGGACAGTGAGTGGCCCCAGCATTTT

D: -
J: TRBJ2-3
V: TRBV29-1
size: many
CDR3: CSVDTRAFGTDTQYF
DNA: TGCAGCGTGGATACTAGAGCTTTTGGCACAGATACGCAGTATTTT

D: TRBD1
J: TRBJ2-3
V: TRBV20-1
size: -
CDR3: CSGWTGGTDTQYF
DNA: TGCAGTGGGTGGACAGGGGGCACAGATACGCAGTATTTT

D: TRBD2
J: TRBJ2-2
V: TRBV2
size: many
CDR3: CASSDAGANTGELFF
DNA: TGTGCCAGCAGTGATGCGGGGGCGAACACCGGGGAGCTGTTTTTT

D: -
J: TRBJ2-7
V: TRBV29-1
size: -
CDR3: CSVEKAGPTYEQYF
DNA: TGCAGCGTTGAAAAAGCAGGACCTACGTACGAGCAGTACTTC

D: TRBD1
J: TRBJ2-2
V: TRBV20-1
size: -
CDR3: CSAMGQGNTGELFF
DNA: TGCAGTGCAATGGGACAGGGGAACACCGGGGAGCTGTTTTTT

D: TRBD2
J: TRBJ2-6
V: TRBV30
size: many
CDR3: CAWSLAGVSGANVLTF
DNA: TGTGCCTGGTCTCTAGCGGGAGTCTCTGGGGCCAACGTCCTGACTTTC

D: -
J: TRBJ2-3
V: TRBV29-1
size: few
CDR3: CSVGAPVSTDTQYF
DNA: TGCAGCGTTGGAGCGCCCGTAAGCACAGATACGCAGTATTTT

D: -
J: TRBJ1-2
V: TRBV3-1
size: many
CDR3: CASSQDIGGGRGYTF
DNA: TGTGCCAGCAGCCAAGATATCGGCGGGGGGCGAGGCTACACCTTC